Below are 5 T cell receptor beta chains sequenced from a single sample in a study of blood T cell repertoires in COVID-19 (dated by TCRdb to the early 2020s). Libraries were prepared through the immunoSEQ multiplex PCR assay. The table was pulled from immuneACCESS by TCRdb, which kept in-frame rearrangements only. Such tables lose some clones; where checked, under half of the loss comes from unresolved V genes, and the rest has no known cause. The sample has roughly 230,000 clones on record, around 85% of them singletons. 5% to 6.5% of the sample is held by the ten biggest clonotypes. Sequencing was performed on peripheral blood. The origin of the receptors is a man in his forties or fifties with COVID-19, enrolled during active disease.

The chain employs TRBV3-1 (or the pseudogene TRBV3-2) and TRBJ1-2; D is perhaps TRBD1 (5 bases). The germline gives CDR1 LGHDT, CDR2 YNNKEL (reference sequence). This CDR3 region has 13 residues. Deletions cut 0 bases from V and 6 bases from J, with 8 bases between. The CDR3 nucleotides read TGTGCCAGCAGCCAAGATCCGGGGGATGGCTACACCTTC. Amino acids: CASSQDPGDGYTF.

On this clone itself: At one end, the junction sequence differs from germline, possibly due to a read error. The gene calls are TRBV30 and TRBJ1-4; D is unclear. The CDR3 extends over 13 amino acids. Germline CDR1 reads GTSNPN; CDR2 reads SVGIG (reference sequence). The CDR3 DNA is TGTGCCTGGAGTGTAAAGCCTAAAGAAAAACTGTTTTTT. It codes for CAWSVKPKEKLFF. Drawing the rest from reference TRBV30 and TRBJ1-4, the complete variable domain is SQTIHQWPATLVQPVGSPLSLECTVEGTSNPNLYWYRQAAGRGLQLLFYSVGIGQISSEVPQNLSASRPQDRQFILSSKKLLLSDSGFYLCAWSVKPKEKLFFGSGTQLSVL.

Comment on this clone: In the same sample, other DNA sequences code for this CDR3. The gene calls are TRBV5-4 and TRBJ1-2; no definite D call. CDR3 size: 13 residues. Trimming removed 4 bases from V and 2 bases from J, with 9 bases in between. Germline CDR1 and CDR2: SGHNT and YYREEE (reference sequence). The CDR3 DNA reads as TGTGCCAGCAGCACGACGGGAAACTATGGCTACACCTTC. Translation gives CASSTTGNYGYTF.

The rearrangement links TRBV7-8 to TRBJ2-7, with a tentative D call TRBD1 (6 bases). This CDR3 has 16 residues. Germline loops: CDR1 SGHVS, CDR2 FQNEAQ. The V end was cut by 1 base, the J end by 2 bases, with 15 bases between. The CDR3 reads CASSLDTGMSAYEQYF. The CDR3 DNA reads as TGTGCCAGCAGCTTAGATACAGGGATGAGTGCCTACGAGCAGTACTTC.

The rearrangement links TRBV7-8 to TRBJ2-3; 8 nucleotides match TRBD2. This CDR3 has 13 amino acids. The V segment lost 2 bases and the J segment 10 bases; nucleotides outside the gene matches: 5. From germline, CDR1 is SGHVS and CDR2 FQNEAQ. The CDR3 sequence is CASSLSLAGSQYF. The CDR3 DNA reads TGTGCCAGCAGCTTATCGTTAGCGGGGTCGCAGTATTTT.